The present T cell receptor (beta chain) was sequenced within a study of response to subunit inactivated influenza vaccine. Findings and caveats of the study: It was suggested by the authors that few new T cells are recruited by each seasonal influenza vaccination.

In regard to this clonotype: Its antigen remains unknown.

The germline V and J ends were trimmed by 2 bases and 5 bases, with 13 bases remaining between them. The CDR3 is made up of 13 amino acids. Germline V CDR1 and CDR2: DFQATT, SNEGSKA (reference sequence). TCRdb recomputed calls from the RT-PCR reads with MiXCR, one row per CDR3 protein. The table records roughly 700,000 distinct CDR3 sequences, roughly 14% of them present only once. This clonotype originated in a middle-aged man who received an inactivated influenza vaccine. The sample in question was PBMCs from blood, obtained 11 to 12 days after vaccination. V and J are TRBV20-1 and TRBJ2-7; TRBD1 is a possible D gene (5 bases). In DNA, the CDR3 is TGCAGTGCTAGACAGGGTATGGGGAACGAGCAGTACTTC. It is translated as CSARQGMGNEQYF.